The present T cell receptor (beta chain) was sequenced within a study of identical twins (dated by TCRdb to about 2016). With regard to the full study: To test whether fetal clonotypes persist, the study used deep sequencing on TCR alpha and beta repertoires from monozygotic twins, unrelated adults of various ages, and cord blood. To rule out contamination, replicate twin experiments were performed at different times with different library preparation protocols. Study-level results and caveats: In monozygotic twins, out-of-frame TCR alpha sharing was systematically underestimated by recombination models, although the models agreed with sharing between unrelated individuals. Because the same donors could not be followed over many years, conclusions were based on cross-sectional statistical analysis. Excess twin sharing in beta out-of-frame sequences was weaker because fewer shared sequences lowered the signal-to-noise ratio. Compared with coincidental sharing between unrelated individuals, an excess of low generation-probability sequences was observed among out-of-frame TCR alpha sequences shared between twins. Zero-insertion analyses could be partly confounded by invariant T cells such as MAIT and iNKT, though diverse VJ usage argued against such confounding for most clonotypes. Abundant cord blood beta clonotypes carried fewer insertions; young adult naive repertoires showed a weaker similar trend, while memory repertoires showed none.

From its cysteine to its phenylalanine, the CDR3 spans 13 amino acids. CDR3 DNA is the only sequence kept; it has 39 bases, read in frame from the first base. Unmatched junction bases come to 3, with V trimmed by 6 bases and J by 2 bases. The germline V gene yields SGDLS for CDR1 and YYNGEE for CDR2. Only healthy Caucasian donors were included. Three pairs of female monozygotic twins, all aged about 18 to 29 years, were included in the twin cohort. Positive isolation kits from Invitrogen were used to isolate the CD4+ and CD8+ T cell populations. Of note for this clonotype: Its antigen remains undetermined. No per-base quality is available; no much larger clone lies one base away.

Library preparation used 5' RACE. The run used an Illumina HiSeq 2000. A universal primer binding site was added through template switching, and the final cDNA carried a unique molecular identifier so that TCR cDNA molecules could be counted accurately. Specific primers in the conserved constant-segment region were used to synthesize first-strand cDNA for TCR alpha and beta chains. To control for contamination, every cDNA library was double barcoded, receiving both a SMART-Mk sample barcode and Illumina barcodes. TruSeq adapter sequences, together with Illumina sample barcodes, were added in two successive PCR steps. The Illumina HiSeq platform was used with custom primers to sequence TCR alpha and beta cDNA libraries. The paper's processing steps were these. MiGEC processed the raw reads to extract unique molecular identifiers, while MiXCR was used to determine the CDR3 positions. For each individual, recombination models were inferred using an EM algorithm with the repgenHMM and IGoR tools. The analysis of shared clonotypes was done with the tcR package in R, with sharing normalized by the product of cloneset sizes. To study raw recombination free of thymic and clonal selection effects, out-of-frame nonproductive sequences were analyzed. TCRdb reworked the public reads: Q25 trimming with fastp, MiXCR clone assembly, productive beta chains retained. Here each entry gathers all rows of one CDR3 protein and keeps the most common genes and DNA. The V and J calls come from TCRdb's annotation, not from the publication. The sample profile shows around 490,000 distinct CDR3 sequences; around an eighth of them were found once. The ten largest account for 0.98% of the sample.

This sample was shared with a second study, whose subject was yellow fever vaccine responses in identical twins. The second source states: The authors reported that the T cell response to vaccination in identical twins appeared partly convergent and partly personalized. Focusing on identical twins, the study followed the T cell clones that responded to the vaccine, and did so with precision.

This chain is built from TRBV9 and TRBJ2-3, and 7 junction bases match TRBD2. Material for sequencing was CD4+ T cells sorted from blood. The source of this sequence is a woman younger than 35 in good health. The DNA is TGTGCCAGCACCCGGGGGGTCACAGATACGCAGTATTTT. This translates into CASTRGVTDTQYF.